Listed below are T cell receptor beta chains from one sample, sequenced in a study of early T cells in non-severe SARS-CoV-2 infection. MiXCR, run by TCRdb on the 5' RACE reads, gives a single entry per CDR3 protein. The table records about 22,000 distinct CDR3 sequences, 4% to 5% of them present only once. The material sequenced was whole blood. Receptors were obtained from an adult who was a healthcare worker with PCR-confirmed SARS-CoV-2 infection or an uninfected control (not recorded which). Both conserved end residues are part of each CDR3. D genes are given only for firm matches. Size values are once, few and many counts, or a class for expanded clones, and some rows have none.

-	TRBD2	TRBJ2-7	TRBV7-2	TGTGCCAGCAGCTTAGTGAGTAGCGGGGTCACCTACGAGCAGTACTTC	CASSLVSSGVTYEQYF
many	TRBD1	TRBJ2-5	TRBV7-9	TGTGCCAGCAGCTTTACGACAGGGATGGAGACCCAGTACTTC	CASSFTTGMETQYF
-	TRBD1	TRBJ2-7	TRBV27	TGTGCCAGCAGTTTCCCATTGACAGGGACCTACGAGCAGTACTTC	CASSFPLTGTYEQYF
few	-	TRBJ2-7	TRBV5-5	TGTGCCAGCAGCTTCAACAGGGGAGGGATCTACGAGCAGTACTTC	CASSFNRGGIYEQYF
many	-	TRBJ2-1	TRBV20-1	TGCAGTGCTAGAGATGGGCGGATTACCTACAATGAGCAGTTCTTC	CSARDGRITYNEQFF
medium-sized	-	TRBJ2-7	TRBV7-2	TGTGCCAGCAGCTTCGTCAGGTCGGAGCAGTACTTC	CASSFVRSEQYF
many	TRBD1	TRBJ1-1	TRBV5-5	TGTGCCAGCAGCTACGGACAGGGGGGAATTGAAGCTTTCTTT	CASSYGQGGIEAFF
-	-	TRBJ1-3	TRBV28	TGTGCCAGCAGTTTGACAGTTGGGATCGAGATGACTGGAAACACCATATATTTT	CASSLTVGIEMTGNTIYF
-	-	TRBJ2-3	TRBV12-3/TRBV12-4	TGTGCCAGCACACACCGGGACTCCCCGGCAGATACGCAGTATTTT	CASTHRDSPADTQYF
many	-	TRBJ2-3	TRBV12-3/TRBV12-4	TGTGCCAGCAGTCCAGGGGTGCGGATTAGCACAGATACGCAGTATTTT	CASSPGVRISTDTQYF
medium-sized	-	TRBJ1-2	TRBV12-3/TRBV12-4	TGTGCCAGCAGCCAGACATATCTAGACAACTATGGCTACACCTTC	CASSQTYLDNYGYTF
few	-	TRBJ1-6	TRBV10-2	TGCGCCAGCAGTGGTAGGGCTTCAAGCTCCTATAATTCACCCCTCCACTTT	CASSGRASSSYNSPLHF
-	-	TRBJ1-6	TRBV7-2	TGTGCCAACAGCTTAGCGCGGGGGACTAATTCACCCCTCCACTTT	CANSLARGTNSPLHF